The 6 T cell receptor beta chains below were found in one sample sequenced in a study of sequential checkpoint blockade in melanoma. Treatment described: randomized to nivolumab then ipilimumab (arm A) or the reverse (arm B). The table came from immunoSEQ multiplex PCR; TCRdb's copy has only in-frame clones and leaves some out. The sample has around 5,000 clones, 70% to 85% seen once. Here the sequenced sample was CD8+ T cells sorted from blood (inferred from file names), taken from a patient given nivolumab and ipilimumab in sequence. Receptor source: a human patient with melanoma. Some clones in this sample may be carry-over from other donors' samples.

The rearrangement joins TRBV6-7 to TRBJ2-4, with D maybe TRBD2 (5 bases). TRBV6-7 is known as an ORF, though its function is uncertain. V lost 2 bases and J 0 bases, leaving 29 bases between the germline ends. The CDR3 is 22 amino acids. The CDR3 is CASSYMPGCESAGQLAKNIQYF. The CDR3 DNA reads as TGTGCCAGCAGTTACATGCCGGGGTGCGAATCTGCGGGTCAGCTAGCCAAAAACATTCAGTACTTC.

The rearrangement links TRBV5-6 to TRBJ1-6; D is unresolved. Trimming removed 6 bases from V and 5 bases from J, with 12 bases in between. CDR1 and CDR2 (germline): SGHDT, YYEEEE. This CDR3 comprises 14 residues. CDR3 sequence: CASKEPAHNSPLHF. In nucleotides, the CDR3 is TGTGCCAGCAAGGAGCCGGCCCATAATTCACCCCTCCACTTT.

This chain connects TRBV4-2 to TRBJ2-3, with 14 bases aligning to TRBD2. CDR1 is LGHNA and CDR2 is YNFKEQ in the germline V gene. V gave up 4 bases and J gave up 6 bases; unmatched junction bases: 9. The CDR3 totals 17 residues. DNA for the CDR3: TGTGCCAGCAGCCGCCGGACTAGCGGGGGGCCAAAGGATACGCAGTATTTT. Protein product: CASSRRTSGGPKDTQYF.

By share, this clone ranks as medium-sized. The sample holds other DNA sequences that translate to the same CDR3. The V and J genes are TRBV9 and TRBJ1-1; 7 nucleotides match TRBD1. Germline V gene data show CDR1 as SGDLS and CDR2 as YYNGEE. This CDR3 contains 15 residues. V shed 0 bases and J 1 base; nucleotides not matched to a gene: 3. CDR3 protein: CASSVGTGSNTEAFF. The DNA of the CDR3 is TGTGCCAGCAGCGTAGGGACAGGCTCGAACACTGAAGCTTTCTTT.

The chain links TRBV9 to TRBJ2-1; D call uncertain. V shed 0 bases and J shed 0 bases, with 4 bases lying between them. CDR1 is SGDLS and CDR2 is YYNGEE in the germline V gene. CDR3 length: 14 residues. The CDR3 DNA is TGTGCCAGCAGCGTAGGTAGCTCCTACAATGAGCAGTTCTTC. It specifies CASSVGSSYNEQFF. Full variable domain (remainder filled in from reference TRBV9 and TRBJ2-1): DSGVTQTPKHLITATGQRVTLRCSPRSGDLSVYWYQQSLDQGLQFLIQYYNGEERAKGNILERFSAQQFPDLHSELNLSSLELGDSALYFCASSVGSSYNEQFFGPGTRLTVL.

The chain couples TRBV4-3 to TRBJ2-7; 12 bases agree with TRBD2. J gave up 5 bases and V 4 bases, and 12 bases lay outside the gene matches. In germline, CDR1 is LGHNA, CDR2 YSLEER. The CDR3 has 17 residues. The CDR3 nucleotides are TGCGCCAGCAGCCTGACCAGACTAGCGGGGGACGTCCACGAGCAGTACTTC. Translation: CASSLTRLAGDVHEQYF.